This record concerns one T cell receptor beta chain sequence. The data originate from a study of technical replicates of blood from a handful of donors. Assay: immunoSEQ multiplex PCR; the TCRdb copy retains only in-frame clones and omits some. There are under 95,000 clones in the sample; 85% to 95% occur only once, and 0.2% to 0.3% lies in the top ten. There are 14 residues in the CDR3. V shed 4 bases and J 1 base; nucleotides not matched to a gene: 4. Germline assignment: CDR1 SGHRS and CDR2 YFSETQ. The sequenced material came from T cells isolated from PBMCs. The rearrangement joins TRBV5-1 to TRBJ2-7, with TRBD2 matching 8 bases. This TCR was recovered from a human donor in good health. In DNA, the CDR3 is TGCGCCAGCAGCATAACTAGCGGATCCTACGAGCAGTACTTC. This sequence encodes CASSITSGSYEQYF.